This is a list of T cell receptor beta chains from one sample in a study of identical twins. TCRdb called the 5' RACE reads again in MiXCR, with one record for every CDR3 protein. The profile shows some 760,000 distinct CDR3 sequences, 15% to 20% of them singletons. The same data also contributed to another study, on T cells expressing NK-cell markers.

The sequencing sample was made of PBMCs. These receptors were obtained from a woman between 18 and 29 years old in good health. Both conserved end residues are part of each CDR3. A D gene is named only where the DNA matches it firmly. Clone size is given for some rows only: seen once, a few or many times, or a class if the clone is expanded.

.	TRBJ1-1	TRBV20-1	.	TGCAGTGCTAGAGATCCGTCAGGGTACACTGAAGCTTTCTTT	CSARDPSGYTEAFF
TRBD1	TRBJ1-5	TRBV7-2	few	TGTGCCAGCAGCCGCGACAGGGGGAACAATCAGCCCCAGCATTTT	CASSRDRGNNQPQHF
TRBD2	TRBJ2-1	TRBV6-1	few	TGTGCCAGCAGAGGACTAGTGTCGGAGAATGAGCAGTTCTTC	CASRGLVSENEQFF
TRBD1	TRBJ1-4	TRBV9	few	TGTGCCAGCAGCCCACCGGGACAGGGTCGAAAACTGTTTTTT	CASSPPGQGRKLFF
TRBD2	TRBJ2-2	TRBV5-1	.	TGCGCCAGCAGCCAAGGGACTAGCAGAGCCGGGGAGCTGTTTTTT	CASSQGTSRAGELFF
TRBD2	TRBJ2-1	TRBV2	few	TGTGCCAGCAGTGAAAGGCGGGGGGGATACAATGAGCAGTTCTTC	CASSERRGGYNEQFF
.	TRBJ1-2	TRBV12-3/TRBV12-4	.	TGTGCCAGCAGTTTTAGGCAGCTTAACTATGGCTACACCTTC	CASSFRQLNYGYTF
.	TRBJ1-1	TRBV12-3/TRBV12-4	.	TGTGCCAGCAGGGGTGAAGGGAGGACTGAAGCTTTCTTT	CASRGEGRTEAFF
.	TRBJ2-7	TRBV7-2	few	TGTGCCAGCAGCTTATCTAAGAAGGTCGGCGAGCAGTACTTC	CASSLSKKVGEQYF
TRBD1	TRBJ1-6	TRBV7-9	few	TGTGCCAGCAGCTTAGCACAGGGGGCAAATTCACCCCTCCACTTT	CASSLAQGANSPLHF
.	TRBJ1-2	TRBV9	.	TGTGCCAGCAGCGTAGGGCAGACTACTAACTATGGCTACACCTTC	CASSVGQTTNYGYTF
TRBD2	TRBJ2-3	TRBV4-1	few	TGCGCCAGCAGCCAAGTAGCGGGAGGCACAGATACGCAGTATTTT	CASSQVAGGTDTQYF
.	TRBJ2-3	TRBV7-9	few	TGTGCCAGCAGCTTAGTAGGAGGGGGACTACGCACAGATACGCAGTATTTT	CASSLVGGGLRTDTQYF
TRBD1	TRBJ2-5	TRBV6-6	.	TGTGCCACGGGACAGGGAGAGACCCAGTACTTC	CATGQGETQYF
.	TRBJ1-1	TRBV20-1	.	TGCAGGCTTAGACAGGCGAACACTGAAGCTTTCTTT	CRLRQANTEAFF
.	TRBJ2-7	TRBV6-2/TRBV6-3	.	TGTGCCAGCAGGTACAGGGAGACAGGCTACGAGCAGTACTTC	CASRYRETGYEQYF
.	TRBJ2-7	TRBV10-3	.	TGTGCTCGACCACGGGAGTACGAGCAGTACTTC	CARPREYEQYF
TRBD2	TRBJ2-7	TRBV5-1	.	TGCGCCAGCAGCCGGGGGACTAGCGGGGTCCACCGTTACGAGCAGTACTTC	CASSRGTSGVHRYEQYF
TRBD2	TRBJ2-1	TRBV29-1	.	TGCAGCGTTGGTGGCGGGAGGGCCGGCCGCAATGAGCAGTTCTTC	CSVGGGRAGRNEQFF
TRBD1	TRBJ2-3	TRBV5-1	few	TGCGCCAGCCGGGACAGGGGTTCCTACACAGATACGCAGTATTTT	CASRDRGSYTDTQYF
.	TRBJ1-5	TRBV6-1	few	TGTGCCAGCTCCCGTGGGGTTGGGAGCAATCAGCCCCAGCATTTT	CASSRGVGSNQPQHF
.	TRBJ1-5	TRBV15	few	TGTGCCACCAGCAGACCCGGGGATCAGCCCCAGCATTTT	CATSRPGDQPQHF
.	TRBJ2-5	TRBV5-5	few	TGTGCCAGCAGCTTGGATTCCAGAGGGGCAGAGACCCAGTACTTC	CASSLDSRGAETQYF
TRBD1	TRBJ1-4	TRBV5-5	few	TGTGCCAGCAGCTTTTCGGGACAGCTGGCAACTAATGAAAAACTGTTTTTT	CASSFSGQLATNEKLFF
.	TRBJ2-1	TRBV12-3/TRBV12-4	.	TGTGCCAGCAGCCGACAGACCTACAATGAGCAGTTCTTC	CASSRQTYNEQFF
TRBD2	TRBJ2-3	TRBV20-1	.	TGCAGTGCTAGCCTAGCGGGAGATACGCAGTATTTT	CSASLAGDTQYF
TRBD1	TRBJ2-2	TRBV6-1	.	TGTGCCAGCAGCAGGGGGCCGGGGACCGGGGAGCTGTTTTTT	CASSRGPGTGELFF
.	TRBJ2-1	TRBV12-3/TRBV12-4	few	TGTGCCAGCAGTCTTATGAAGCGTCATGATGAGCAGTTCTTC	CASSLMKRHDEQFF
.	TRBJ1-2	TRBV28	few	TGTGCCAGCAGGGGAAACAGGGCGTCTGGCTACACCTTC	CASRGNRASGYTF
TRBD1	TRBJ2-5	TRBV5-1	.	TGCACCAGCAGCTTGGCCGGGACAGCGCAAGAGACCCAGTACTTC	CTSSLAGTAQETQYF